The clone carrying this T cell receptor (beta chain) was observed many times. Time point meaning: longitudinal time-point 2. cDNA synthesis was performed by 5'RACE with 10-nucleotide random UMIs. Via MiXCR, TCRdb re-called the 5' RACE reads, giving one row per CDR3 protein. The table shows approximately 82,000 distinct CDR3 sequences, with less than 15% occurring only once. This sample is drawn from a study of neurological immune-mediated disorders. Germline values: CDR1 MNHEY, CDR2 SVGAGI. Trimming took 5 bases from V and 6 from J, leaving 20 bases between them. This CDR3 contains 16 residues. The clonotype comes from a female donor with HTLV-1-associated myelopathy (HAM/TSP). Sequencing was performed on PBMCs. J is TRBJ2-1 and V is TRBV6-5; the D gene is possibly TRBD1 (6 bases). The CDR3 nucleotides read TGTGCCAGCAGTAAATACCGGGACACCGTGGGCAATGAGCAGTTCTTC. This translates into CASSKYRDTVGNEQFF.